These 19 T cell receptor beta chains originate from one sample sequenced in a study of blood T cells in healthy people across ages. The authors ran a second PCR of roughly 6 to 12 cycles using a sample-barcoded 5' primer and a J-beta primer mix. Each CDR3 protein gets one entry after TCRdb re-called the 5' RACE reads with MiXCR. The table shows approximately 290,000 distinct CDR3 sequences, with roughly 26% occurring only once. The specimen was blood. These receptors all come from an older woman in good health.

The genes are TRBV20-1 and TRBJ2-5; a weak D match, TRBD2 (5 bases). Germline V CDR1 and CDR2: DFQATT, SNEGSKA (reference sequence). Trimming left V 5 bases short and J 0 bases short, with 10 bases between. The CDR3 sequence is 13 residues long. The CDR3 region has the DNA TGCAGTGCTTACAGAGGGAACCAAGAGACCCAGTACTTC. Amino acid sequence: CSAYRGNQETQYF.

This sequence joins TRBV10-3 and TRBJ2-1; D tentatively fits TRBD1 or TRBD2 (5 bases each). This CDR3 is built from 14 residues. Trimming removed 6 bases from V and 5 bases from J, with 14 bases in between. Germline CDR1 and CDR2: ENHRY and SYGVKD. The CDR3: CAISLGTQNNEQFF. The CDR3 DNA reads as TGTGCCATCAGCCTCGGGACGCAAAACAATGAGCAGTTCTTC.

This clonotype was seen only a few times. This chain connects TRBV9 to TRBJ2-1; D is possibly TRBD2 (6 bases). This CDR3 has 15 amino acids. Looked up from germline, CDR1 is SGDLS and CDR2 is YYNGEE. Trimming removed 1 base from V and 7 bases from J, with 15 bases in between. The CDR3 protein is CASSVTGAVENEQFF. The CDR3 nucleotides are TGTGCCAGCAGCGTAACGGGAGCGGTTGAGAATGAGCAGTTCTTC. Filled out from reference TRBV9 and TRBJ2-1, the complete variable domain reads DSGVTQTPKHLITATGQRVTLRCSPRSGDLSVYWYQQSLDQGLQFLIQYYNGEERAKGNILERFSAQQFPDLHSELNLSSLELGDSALYFCASSVTGAVENEQFFGPGTRLTVL.

CDR3 residues: CASSYRVRRRPAGELFF. The CDR3 bases are TGTGCCAGCAGCTATCGAGTGAGGAGGCGCCCTGCCGGGGAGCTGTTTTTT. The chain employs TRBV11-1 and TRBJ2-2, with a tentative D call TRBD2 (5 bases). Per germline, CDR1 SGHAT and CDR2 FQDESV (reference sequence). Between the trimmed V and J ends, which lost 4 bases and 6 bases, there was a span of 21 bases. The CDR3 sequence is 17 residues long. The full variable domain, with the rest looked up from reference TRBV11-1 and TRBJ2-2, is EAEVAQSPRYKITEKSQAVAFWCDPISGHATLYWYRQILGQGPELLVQFQDESVVDDSQLPKDRFSAERLKGVDSTLKIQPAELGDSAMYLCASSYRVRRRPAGELFFGEGSRLTVL.

There are a few counts of this clonotype. The CDR3 DNA sequence: TGTGCCAGCAGCCACTTCGAGGCCAAAAACATTCAGTACTTC. Translation gives CASSHFEAKNIQYF. The J gene is TRBJ2-4, the V gene TRBV11-1; no firm D call. V lost 5 bases and J lost 1, with 9 bases in between. In germline, CDR1 is SGHAT, CDR2 FQDESV (reference sequence). There are 14 residues in the CDR3. Full variable domain (outside the CDR3, taken from reference TRBV11-1 and TRBJ2-4): EAEVAQSPRYKITEKSQAVAFWCDPISGHATLYWYRQILGQGPELLVQFQDESVVDDSQLPKDRFSAERLKGVDSTLKIQPAELGDSAMYLCASSHFEAKNIQYFGAGTRLSVL.

This clonotype was seen a few times. V usage is TRBV20-1 and J usage is TRBJ2-5; D is tentatively TRBD1 or TRBD2 (5 bases each). The J call may be mistaken, given a closer DNA end match to TRBJ2-7. The CDR3 runs 12 residues. Germline loops: CDR1 DFQATT, CDR2 SNEGSKA (reference sequence). CDR3 sequence (DNA): TGCAGTGCGAGGGGCAGCTCCTACGAGCAGTACTTC. Residues: CSARGSSYEQYF.

The genes are TRBV11-2 and TRBJ2-3; D remains unclear. The CDR3 extends over 12 amino acids. The germline gives CDR1 SGHAT, CDR2 FQNNGV. Trimming took off 5 bases at V and 6 bases at J, with 9 bases between the two ends. CDR3 sequence: CASSRPTDTQYF. The CDR3 bases are TGTGCCAGCAGCAGACCGACCGATACGCAGTATTTT.

This clonotype has only a few counts. The junction departs from the called germline gene at one end, perhaps through a read error. The chain recombines TRBV28 with TRBJ1-1; D is unclear. The CDR3 consists of 14 residues. From germline, CDR1 is MDHEN and CDR2 SYDVKM. In DNA form, the CDR3 reads TGTGCCGGCAGTTTATACAGACGGAACACTGAAGCTTTCTTT. Translated: CAGSLYRRNTEAFF. The full variable domain, its missing parts supplied by reference TRBV28 and TRBJ1-1, is DVKVTQSSRYLVKRTGEKVFLECVQDMDHENMFWYRQDPGLGLRLIYFSYDVKMKEKGDIPEGYSVSREKKERFSLILESASTNQTSMYLCAGSLYRRNTEAFFGQGTRLTVV.

The chain has TRBV3-1 and TRBJ1-1; possibly TRBD1 for D (5 bases). Trimming removed 6 bases at V and 2 bases at J, with 13 bases between. Per germline, CDR1 LGHDT and CDR2 YNNKEL (reference sequence). The length of the CDR3 is 14 residues. The chain's CDR3 is CASREGLGNTEAFF. The CDR3 nucleotides read TGTGCCAGCAGGGAGGGGCTTGGAAACACTGAAGCTTTCTTT. Full variable domain (missing parts from reference TRBV3-1 and TRBJ1-1): DTAVSQTPKYLVTQMGNDKSIKCEQNLGHDTMYWYKQDSKKFLKIMFSYNNKELIINETVPNRFSPKSPDKAHLNLHINSLELGDSAVYFCASREGLGNTEAFFGQGTRLTVV.

This clonotype has ten or more counts. The genes are TRBV29-1 and TRBJ1-2; 9 positions match TRBD1. With V trimmed by 7 bases and J by 4 bases, 4 bases remained unmatched. This CDR3 region has 12 residues. Looked up from germline, CDR1 is SQVTM and CDR2 is ANQGSEA. The CDR3 sequence: CSAMTGGYGYTF. The CDR3 DNA is TGCAGCGCCATGACAGGGGGCTATGGCTACACCTTC.

The CDR3 sequence: CASSLKASGANVLTF. The CDR3 DNA reads TGTGCCAGCAGTTTGAAAGCCTCTGGGGCCAACGTCCTGACTTTC. This rearrangement joins TRBV28 to TRBJ2-6; no clear D gene. V was shortened by 3 bases and J by 0 bases, with 6 bases between the two germline ends. Germline V lookup: CDR1 MDHEN, CDR2 SYDVKM. The CDR3 runs to 15 residues.

A remark on this clonotype: Given a much more abundant clone one base away, this may be a read error. V gene TRBV27 combines with J gene TRBJ2-5; either TRBD1 or TRBD2 may fit D (5 bases each). In germline, CDR1 is MNHEY, CDR2 SMNVEV (reference sequence). CDR3 length: 13 amino acids. V was pared by 4 bases and J by 9 bases, with 15 bases between. The CDR3 reads CASSWQGAEAQYF. In DNA, the CDR3 is TGTGCCAGCAGTTGGCAGGGAGCGGAGGCCCAGTACTTC.

This clonotype was recorded a few times. The J gene is TRBJ2-3, the V gene TRBV4-1, with TRBD2 matching 8 bases. Germline V gene data show CDR1 as MGHRA and CDR2 as YSYEKL. The trim removed 1 base at V and 13 bases at J, leaving 10 bases unmatched. This CDR3 contains 14 residues. CDR3 residues: CASSQGLAPILEYF. The CDR3 coding sequence is TGCGCCAGCAGCCAAGGACTAGCGCCCATATTAGAGTATTTT.

The V call is TRBV7-3, the J call TRBJ1-5; no reliable D call. V lost 2 bases and J lost 9, with 14 bases in between. Germline V lookup: CDR1 SGHTA, CDR2 FQGTGA. This CDR3 region has 14 residues. The CDR3 nucleotides are TGTGCCAGCAGCTTAGAGGCAGGTGTAGGGCCCCAGCATTTT. Translation gives CASSLEAGVGPQHF.

V and J are TRBV20-1 and TRBJ2-4; D remains ambiguous. The V end was cut by 0 bases, the J end by 0 bases, with 9 bases between. CDR1 is DFQATT, CDR2 SNEGSKA, per germline (reference sequence). CDR3 length equals 15 residues. The CDR3 DNA follows: TGCAGTGCTAGAGACAGCCTCCTAGCCAAAAACATTCAGTACTTC. As protein: CSARDSLLAKNIQYF.

The J gene is TRBJ2-4, the V gene TRBV20-1, with TRBD2 matching 11 bases. Germline V gene data show CDR1 as DFQATT and CDR2 as SNEGSKA (reference sequence). V dropped 5 bases and J dropped 3; count of bases not matched to a gene: 6. CDR3 length equals 15 residues. The CDR3 DNA reads as TGCAGTGCTGGCACTAGCGGGAGTGTCAAAAACATTCAGTACTTC. This translates into CSAGTSGSVKNIQYF.

On this clonotype: One end of the junction does not line up with germline, which may come from a read error. The V call is TRBV12-3 or TRBV12-4, the J call TRBJ2-3; D call uncertain. This CDR3 comprises 14 residues. The CDR3 region is CASSARLGADMQYF. In DNA, the CDR3 is TGTGCCAGCAGTGCCAGACTGGGTGCAGATATGCAGTATTTT.

This clonotype has ten or more counts. The V call is TRBV7-9, the J call TRBJ1-5; unclear D gene. This CDR3 is 13 amino acids long. The ends were cut back, 5 bases at V and 5 bases at J, with 10 bases in the middle. Germline V gives CDR1 SEHNR, CDR2 FQNEAQ (reference sequence). The CDR3 region is CASSPAQDQPQHF. CDR3 in DNA: TGTGCCAGCAGCCCCGCCCAGGATCAGCCCCAGCATTTT. The whole variable domain, remainder taken from reference TRBV7-9 and TRBJ1-5, is DTGVSQNPRHKITKRGQNVTFRCDPISEHNRLYWYRQTLGQGPEFLTYFQNEAQLEKSRLLSDRFSAERPKGSFSTLEIQRTEQGDSAMYLCASSPAQDQPQHFGDGTRLSIL.

The V and J genes are TRBV27 and TRBJ1-2, with D possibly matching TRBD1 (6 bases). CDR1 is MNHEY, CDR2 SMNVEV, per germline (reference sequence). V gave up 6 bases and J gave up 6 bases, with 20 bases separating them. The CDR3 loop spans 15 amino acids. The CDR3 sequence: CASSPRDRPLNGYTF. CDR3 bases: TGTGCCAGCAGCCCCCGAGACAGGCCACTGAATGGCTACACCTTC.